This TCR beta chain was captured by sequencing in a study of blood T cell repertoires in COVID-19. Across the whole study: T cells, B-cell-depleted T cells, or PBMCs supplied cDNA or gDNA.

V lost 4 bases, J lost 3 bases, and 19 bases lay in between. The CDR3 contains 16 residues. CDR1 is SGHRS, CDR2 YFSETQ, per germline. Under the authors' procedure: Reference gene primer amplification gave estimated nucleated cell counts. Produced via immunoSEQ multiplex PCR; TCRdb's table is partial and in-frame only. V, J and clone size are those of that table, while D and trimming were read from the DNA. This table has approximately 500,000 clones, 80% to 90% appearing once. This receptor was obtained from a human donor in a cohort sampled during active COVID-19. Sequencing was performed on peripheral blood. This chain connects TRBV5-1 to TRBJ1-1; no firm D call. The CDR3 loop is CASSHLSEGGYTEAFF. The CDR3 DNA reads TGCGCCAGCAGCCACTTATCCGAGGGAGGCTACACTGAAGCTTTCTTT.